These 15 T cell receptor beta chains originate from one sample sequenced in a study of CD8 T cells in Susac syndrome. Random hexamers were used to reverse transcribe the RNA input (roughly 0.5 to 1 ug). Via MiXCR, TCRdb re-called the immunoSEQ multiplex PCR reads, giving one row per CDR3 protein. The table lists about 210,000 distinct CDR3 sequences, 85% to 95% of them singletons. The specimen was CD4+ T cells from PBMCs. Every receptor here comes from a human donor with Susac syndrome.

V gene TRBV24-1 combines with J gene TRBJ1-5; no definite D call. The CDR3 runs 14 residues. Germline-derived CDR1 and CDR2 are KGHDR and SFDVKD. V dropped 3 bases and J dropped 1 base, with 6 bases sitting between them. The CDR3: CATSDGASNQPQHF. Here the CDR3 DNA reads TGTGCCACCAGTGATGGAGCCAGCAATCAGCCCCAGCATTTT.

The chain uses TRBV29-1 and TRBJ1-1; 10 bases are shared with TRBD1. This CDR3 has 13 amino acids. Germline loops: CDR1 SQVTM, CDR2 ANQGSEA. V shed 6 bases, J shed 3 bases, and the junction held 4 bases outside the gene matches. The CDR3 loop is CSVPTGGDTEAFF. For the CDR3, the DNA is TGCAGCGTCCCGACAGGGGGCGACACTGAAGCTTTCTTT.

The genes are TRBV28 and TRBJ2-7; 10 bases fit TRBD2. Germline V gene data show CDR1 as MDHEN and CDR2 as SYDVKM. The CDR3 loop spans 15 amino acids. The V and J ends lost 1 base and 3 bases, in that order; junction bases with no gene match: 3. The CDR3, as DNA: TGTGCCAGCAGTTTATTGGCTAGCGGGGGCTACGAGCAGTACTTC. Translated: CASSLLASGGYEQYF.

This clonotype appeared once. This rearrangement joins TRBV7-8 to TRBJ1-1, with D maybe TRBD1 (5 bases). The V end lost 1 base, the J end lost 5 bases, and 17 bases lay between the germline ends. The CDR3 loop spans 16 amino acids. From germline, CDR1 is SGHVS and CDR2 FQNEAQ. Written as DNA, the CDR3 is TGTGCCAGCAGCTTAGAATTTTCAGGGTTTGGGACTGAAGCTTTCTTT. Translating it yields CASSLEFSGFGTEAFF. Drawing the rest from reference TRBV7-8 and TRBJ1-1, the complete variable domain is GAGVSQSPRYKVAKRGQDVALRCDPISGHVSLFWYQQALGQGPEFLTYFQNEAQLDKSGLPSDRFFAERPEGSVSTLKIQRTQQEDSAVYLCASSLEFSGFGTEAFFGQGTRLTVV.

The chain recombines TRBV18 with TRBJ2-2; 9 nucleotides agree with TRBD1. The CDR3 is 17 residues long. CDR1 is KGHSH and CDR2 is LQKENI in the germline V gene. Trimming removed 2 bases from V and 4 bases from J; junction bases left unmatched: 8. CDR3 in amino acids: CASSPTQGAGVTGELFF. The DNA for the CDR3 is TGTGCCAGCTCACCAACACAGGGGGCCGGGGTCACCGGGGAGCTGTTTTTT. Drawing the rest from reference TRBV18 and TRBJ2-2, the complete variable domain is NAGVMQNPRHLVRRRGQEARLRCSPMKGHSHVYWYRQLPEEGLKFMVYLQKENIIDESGMPKERFSAEFPKEGPSILRIQQVVRGDSAAYFCASSPTQGAGVTGELFFGEGSRLTVL.

This rearrangement joins TRBV7-9 to TRBJ1-2, with TRBD1 identical over 11 bases. The CDR3 is 16 residues long. The V gene end was trimmed by 5 bases and the J gene end by 7 bases; junction bases not matched to a gene: 12. Germline loops: CDR1 SEHNR, CDR2 FQNEAQ (reference sequence). For the CDR3, the DNA is TGTGCCAGCAGCCTCTCTTCAGGACAGGGGGCTGGTGGCTACACCTTC. Amino acids: CASSLSSGQGAGGYTF.

The rearrangement links TRBV20-1 to TRBJ1-5, with D unresolved. The V gene's germline CDR1 is DFQATT and CDR2 SNEGSKA (reference sequence). The CDR3 loop spans 13 amino acids. V was clipped by 6 bases and J by 7 bases, with 16 bases between them. The CDR3 nucleotides read TGCAGTGCCCTAGCCGGGATCACACAGCCCCAGCATTTT. It encodes CSALAGITQPQHF.

The chain couples TRBV12-3 or TRBV12-4 to TRBJ2-2; D possibly corresponds to TRBD2 (5 bases). Between the trimmed V and J ends, which lost 7 bases and 5 bases, there was a span of 11 bases. The CDR3 spans 13 residues. The CDR3 loop reads CASTQGLTGELFF. CDR3 bases: TGTGCCAGCACCCAAGGACTGACCGGGGAGCTGTTTTTT.

This chain joins TRBV9 and TRBJ2-5; 15 bases align to TRBD2. This CDR3 is built from 18 residues. Losses at the gene ends were 4 bases for V and 5 bases for J; bases not matched to a gene: 12. The germline V gene encodes CDR1 SGDLS and CDR2 YYNGEE. CDR3 DNA sequence: TGTGCCAGCAGCCACCCAGGGACTAGCGGGGGGAGTGGGGAGACCCAGTACTTC. It yields the protein CASSHPGTSGGSGETQYF.

This rearrangement joins TRBV5-1 to TRBJ2-1; D call uncertain. CDR1 is SGHRS, CDR2 YFSETQ, per germline. The CDR3 has 12 residues. Trimming took off 2 bases at V and 10 bases at J, with 10 bases between the two ends. CDR3 sequence: CASSLDLQEQFF. DNA of the CDR3: TGCGCCAGCAGCTTAGACCTACAGGAGCAGTTCTTC.

The chain is built from TRBV15 and TRBJ2-2; D call uncertain. The CDR3 runs 16 residues. Germline V gene lookup returns CDR1 LNHNV and CDR2 YYDKDF (reference sequence). V was pared by 0 bases and J by 3 bases, with 11 bases between. CDR3 sequence: CATSREGRKDTGELFF. The CDR3 DNA reads as TGTGCCACCAGCAGAGAAGGTCGGAAGGACACCGGGGAGCTGTTTTTT.

The genes are TRBV20-1 and TRBJ2-3; tentative D call: TRBD1 (5 bases). Deletions cut 7 bases from V and 5 bases from J, with 10 bases between. Germline loops: CDR1 DFQATT, CDR2 SNEGSKA (reference sequence). This CDR3 spans 11 amino acids. The CDR3 bases are TGCAGTGGACAGCTTAAAGATACGCAGTATTTT. As protein: CSGQLKDTQYF.

The chain has TRBV30 and TRBJ1-5; perhaps TRBD1 as D (6 bases). Germline V gene lookup returns CDR1 GTSNPN and CDR2 SVGIG (reference sequence). V was cut by 6 bases and J by 5 bases, with 11 bases left in between. The length of the CDR3 is 12 residues. The CDR3 region has the DNA TGTGCCTGCTCACAGGGAGATCAGCCCCAGCATTTT. This gives the protein CACSQGDQPQHF.

This clonotype was picked up one time. V is TRBV4-3 and J is TRBJ2-1; D is possibly TRBD2 (6 bases). Germline V gene sequence: CDR1 LGHNA, CDR2 YSLEER. CDR3 length: 16 residues. Between the trimmed V and J ends, which lost 0 bases and 10 bases, there was a span of 19 bases. Here the CDR3 DNA reads TGCGCCAGCAGCCAAGATAACGTAGCGGCACGCCCGGAGCAGTTCTTC. Encoded protein: CASSQDNVAARPEQFF.

The chain combines TRBV30 with TRBJ1-6, with D maybe TRBD1 (6 bases). CDR1 and CDR2 (germline): GTSNPN, SVGIG (reference sequence). The CDR3 is 16 residues long. The CDR3 nucleotides are TGTGCTGGAGACCGGGGGCAGAGCTCCTATAATTCACCCCTCCACTTT. This codes for CAGDRGQSSYNSPLHF.